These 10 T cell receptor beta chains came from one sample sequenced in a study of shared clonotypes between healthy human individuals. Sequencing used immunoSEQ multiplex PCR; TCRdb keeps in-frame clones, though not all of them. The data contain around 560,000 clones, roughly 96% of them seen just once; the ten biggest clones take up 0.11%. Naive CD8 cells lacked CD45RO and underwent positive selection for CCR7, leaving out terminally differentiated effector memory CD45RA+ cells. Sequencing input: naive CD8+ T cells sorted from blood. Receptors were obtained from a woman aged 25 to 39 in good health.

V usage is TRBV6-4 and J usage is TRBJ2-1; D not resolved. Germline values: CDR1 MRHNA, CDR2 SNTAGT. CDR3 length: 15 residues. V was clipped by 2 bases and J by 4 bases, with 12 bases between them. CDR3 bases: TGTGCCAGCAGTGACCTCATGGCACCATACAATGAGCAGTTCTTC. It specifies CASSDLMAPYNEQFF.

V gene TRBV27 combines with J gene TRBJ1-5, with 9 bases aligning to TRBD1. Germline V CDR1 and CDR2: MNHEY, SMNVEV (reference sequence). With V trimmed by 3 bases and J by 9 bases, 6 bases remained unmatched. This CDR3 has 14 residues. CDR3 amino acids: CASSLAQGAWPQHF. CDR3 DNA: TGTGCCAGCAGTTTGGCACAGGGGGCTTGGCCCCAGCATTTT.

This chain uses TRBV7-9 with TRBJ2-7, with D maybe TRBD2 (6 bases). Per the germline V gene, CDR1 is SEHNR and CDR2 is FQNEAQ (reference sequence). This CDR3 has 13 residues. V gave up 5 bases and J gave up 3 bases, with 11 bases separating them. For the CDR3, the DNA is TGTGCCAGCAGCCACCTAGCGTTCTACGAGCAGTACTTC. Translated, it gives CASSHLAFYEQYF.

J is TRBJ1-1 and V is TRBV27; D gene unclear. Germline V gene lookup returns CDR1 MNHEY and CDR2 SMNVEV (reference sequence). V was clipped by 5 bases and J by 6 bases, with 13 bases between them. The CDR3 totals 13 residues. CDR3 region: CASSPRTGAEAFF. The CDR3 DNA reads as TGTGCCAGCAGTCCCCGGACGGGTGCTGAAGCTTTCTTT.

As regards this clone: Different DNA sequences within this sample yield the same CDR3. CDR3: CASSFSGSHQPQHF. In nucleotides, the CDR3 is TGTGCCAGCAGTTTTTCGGGTTCTCATCAGCCCCAGCATTTT. The chain joins TRBV27 to TRBJ1-5; D call uncertain. V was trimmed by 3 bases and J by 5 bases, leaving 11 bases between them. This CDR3 spans 14 amino acids. The germline V gene has CDR1 MNHEY and CDR2 SMNVEV (reference sequence).

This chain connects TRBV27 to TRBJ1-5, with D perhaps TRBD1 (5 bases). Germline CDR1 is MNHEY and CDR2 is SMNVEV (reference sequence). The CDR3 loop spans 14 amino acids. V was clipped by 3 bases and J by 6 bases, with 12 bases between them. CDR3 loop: CASSFTGTSQPQHF. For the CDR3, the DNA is TGTGCCAGCAGTTTCACGGGGACGAGTCAGCCCCAGCATTTT.

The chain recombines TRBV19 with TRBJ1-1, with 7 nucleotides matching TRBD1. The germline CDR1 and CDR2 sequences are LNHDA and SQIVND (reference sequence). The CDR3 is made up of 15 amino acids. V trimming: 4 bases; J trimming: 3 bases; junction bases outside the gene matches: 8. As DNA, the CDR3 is TGTGCCAGTAGTACCCCACAGGGGTGGGACACTGAAGCTTTCTTT. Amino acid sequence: CASSTPQGWDTEAFF.

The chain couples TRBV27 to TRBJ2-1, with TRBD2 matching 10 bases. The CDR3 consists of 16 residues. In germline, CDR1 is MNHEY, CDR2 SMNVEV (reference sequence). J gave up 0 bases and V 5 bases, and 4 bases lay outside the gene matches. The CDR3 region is CASSGPSGGSYNEQFF. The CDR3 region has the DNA TGTGCCAGCAGTGGGCCTAGCGGGGGCTCCTACAATGAGCAGTTCTTC.

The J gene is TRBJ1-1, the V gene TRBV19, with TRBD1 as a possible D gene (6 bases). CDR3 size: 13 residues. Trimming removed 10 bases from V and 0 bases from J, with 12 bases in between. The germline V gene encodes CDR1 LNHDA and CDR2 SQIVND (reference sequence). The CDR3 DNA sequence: TGTGCCATCGTCGACAGGATGAACACTGAAGCTTTCTTT. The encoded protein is CAIVDRMNTEAFF.

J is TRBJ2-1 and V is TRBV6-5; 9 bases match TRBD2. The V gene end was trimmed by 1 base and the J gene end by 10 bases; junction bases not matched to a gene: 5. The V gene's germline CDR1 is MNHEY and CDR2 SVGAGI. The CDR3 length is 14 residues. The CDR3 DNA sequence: TGTGCCAGCAGTTACTTAGCGGGGGCCGGCGAGCAGTTCTTC. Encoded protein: CASSYLAGAGEQFF.